This record concerns one TCR beta chain sequence. The junction departs from germline at one end; a sequencing error may be responsible. Other DNA variants within this sample encode the same CDR3. In the original workflow: The assay estimated nucleated cells by amplifying reference gene primers. Assay used: immunoSEQ multiplex PCR; TCRdb lists only in-frame clones, some missing. V and J calls and clone size are given by that table; D and trimming were obtained from the DNA. The table has approximately 69,000 clones, roughly 80% seen once. Per germline, CDR1 LNHDA and CDR2 SQIVND (reference sequence). The CDR3 has 13 amino acids. This entry is derived from a study of blood T cell repertoires in COVID-19. For the study at large: Specimens from acute and convalescent COVID-19 originated in the United States, Italy and Spain. The analysed material was cDNA or gDNA that came from T cells, B-cell-depleted T cells, or PBMCs.

The chain uses TRBV19 and TRBJ2-2, with 8 bases lining up with TRBD1. Input material: peripheral blood. The clonotype was recovered from a woman of 80 years or more with acute or convalescent COVID-19. The CDR3 here is CASSRQGAGELFF. CDR3 nucleotides: TGTGCCAGTAGTCGGCAGGGGGCCGGAGAGCTGTTTTTT.